A selection of T cell receptor beta chains follows, all from one sample in a study of identical twins. TCRdb redid the calling of the 5' RACE reads with MiXCR, one entry per CDR3 protein. Of some 660,000 distinct CDR3 sequences in the sample, 8.6% were seen once. The same sample was also used in a study of yellow fever vaccine responses in identical twins.

Sequenced sample: PBMCs. These receptors were obtained from a woman in her late teens or twenties in good health. The CDR3 runs from the conserved cysteine through the conserved F or W. The order of the fields is V gene, D gene, J gene, clone size, CDR3 DNA, CDR3 protein. D genes are given only for firm matches. A row's size may be missing; if present it is once, few, many or a size class.

TRBV28	.	TRBJ2-7	few	TGTGCCAGCAGTTTTGGGTCAGGTTCTACCTACGAGCAGTACTTC	CASSFGSGSTYEQYF
TRBV5-6	.	TRBJ2-7	.	TGTGCCAGCAGCGGCGCAGGGACCCCCTACGAGCAGTACTTC	CASSGAGTPYEQYF
TRBV5-1	TRBD2	TRBJ2-2	many	TGCGCCAGCAGCTTATATGCTAGCGGGAAGGCCGGGGAGCTGTTTTTT	CASSLYASGKAGELFF
TRBV11-2	TRBD1	TRBJ1-2	few	TGTGCCAGCAGCTTACTGTCAGGGACAGGGCATGGCTACACCTTC	CASSLLSGTGHGYTF
TRBV25-1	TRBD2	TRBJ2-7	few	TGTGCCAGCAGTGCTAGCGGGAGGGTAAGCTCCTACGAGCAGTACTTC	CASSASGRVSSYEQYF
TRBV11-2	TRBD1	TRBJ2-7	few	TGTGCCAGCAGCTCCGGTGTATTGGGACAGGGGAGTGGGGAGCAGTACTTC	CASSSGVLGQGSGEQYF
TRBV15	.	TRBJ1-1	many	TGTGCCACCAGCCACGACCCGGACAGATCGAACACTGAAGCTTTCTTT	CATSHDPDRSNTEAFF
TRBV29-1	TRBD2	TRBJ2-1	many	TGCAGCGTTGATTCCCTAGCGGGAGTCATCAATGAGCAGTTCTTC	CSVDSLAGVINEQFF
TRBV12-3/TRBV12-4	.	TRBJ2-3	many	TGTGCCAGCAGTACCTGGCGTGCTCGAGATACGCAGTATTTT	CASSTWRARDTQYF
TRBV9	TRBD2	TRBJ2-5	.	TGTGCCAGCAGCGTAGCTAATGGACTAGCGGGGGAAGAGACCCAGTACTTC	CASSVANGLAGEETQYF
TRBV5-1	TRBD1	TRBJ2-1	.	TGCGCCAGCAGCATTAAAACAGGGGGCGCGGGCCATGAGCAGTTCTTC	CASSIKTGGAGHEQFF
TRBV6-1	TRBD1	TRBJ2-2	.	TGTGCGCATCGGGGAAGGACAGGGGGTAACACCGGGGAGCTGTTTTTT	CAHRGRTGGNTGELFF
TRBV7-2	TRBD2	TRBJ2-1	few	TGTGCCAGCAGGACCTCGGAGCGGGATTACAATGAGCAGTTCTTC	CASRTSERDYNEQFF
TRBV28	.	TRBJ2-7	few	TGTGCCAGCAGTCGCCCCGACCCTATTATCGCGTACTTC	CASSRPDPIIAYF
TRBV12-3/TRBV12-4	TRBD1	TRBJ2-3	many	TGTGCCAGCAGGGACGACAGGGGGCCTGGAGATACGCAGTATTTT	CASRDDRGPGDTQYF
TRBV20-1	.	TRBJ2-7	.	TGCAGTGCTCGGACCCTGTCCTACGAGCAGTACTTC	CSARTLSYEQYF
TRBV29-1	.	TRBJ1-3	.	TGCAGCGCTGATGGGGGTTCTGGAAACACCATATATTTT	CSADGGSGNTIYF
TRBV6-1	TRBD1	TRBJ2-7	many	TGTGCCAGCAGCCCCTCAGACAGGGGCTTTGAGCAGTACTTC	CASSPSDRGFEQYF
TRBV4-3	TRBD1	TRBJ2-7	.	TGCGCCAGCAGCCAAGACGTCGGGACAGCCTACGAGCAGTACTTC	CASSQDVGTAYEQYF